The 2 T cell receptor beta chains below come from one sample, sequenced in a study of CD8 T cells in Susac syndrome. Reverse transcription of roughly 0.5 to 1 ug RNA was carried out with random hexamers. TCRdb used MiXCR to reprocess the immunoSEQ multiplex PCR reads, holding one entry per CDR3 protein. This table has over 95,000 distinct CDR3 sequences, approximately 91% appearing once. The sequenced sample was CD4+ T cells from PBMCs. The receptors shown here come from a human donor in good health.

This chain links TRBV10-2 with TRBJ1-1, with a tentative D call TRBD1 (5 bases). The V gene's germline CDR1 is WSHSY and CDR2 SAAADI. The ends were cut back, 6 bases at V and 1 base at J, with 12 bases in the middle. The CDR3 has 14 amino acids. The CDR3 spells CASRARGQNTEAFF. CDR3 coding DNA: TGCGCCAGCAGGGCTAGGGGCCAGAACACTGAAGCTTTCTTT.

The chain carries TRBV11-2 and TRBJ2-7, with 9 bases aligning to TRBD2. The CDR3 length is 13 residues. Germline CDR1 and CDR2: SGHAT and FQNNGV. V lost 5 bases to trimming and J lost 9 bases; unmatched junction nucleotides: 8. The CDR3 here is CASSIGTSRGQYF. CDR3 bases: TGTGCCAGCAGCATCGGGACTAGCCGAGGGCAGTACTTC.